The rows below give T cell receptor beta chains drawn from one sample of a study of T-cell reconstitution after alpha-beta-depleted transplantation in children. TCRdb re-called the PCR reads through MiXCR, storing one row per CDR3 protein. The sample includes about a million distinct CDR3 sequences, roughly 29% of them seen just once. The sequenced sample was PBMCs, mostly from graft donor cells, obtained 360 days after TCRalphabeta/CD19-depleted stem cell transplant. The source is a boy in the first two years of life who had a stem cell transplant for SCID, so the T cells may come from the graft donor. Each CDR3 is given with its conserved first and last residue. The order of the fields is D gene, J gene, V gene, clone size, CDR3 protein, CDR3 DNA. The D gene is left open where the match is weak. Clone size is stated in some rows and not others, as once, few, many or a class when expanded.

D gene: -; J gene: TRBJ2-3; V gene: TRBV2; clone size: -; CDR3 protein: CASRDYEQNTQYF; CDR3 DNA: TGTGCCAGCAGAGACTACGAGCAGAATACGCAGTATTTT
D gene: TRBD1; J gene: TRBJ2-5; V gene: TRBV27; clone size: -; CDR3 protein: CARRGLGETQYF; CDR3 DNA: TGTGCCAGGAGGGGGCTGGGGGAGACCCAGTACTTC
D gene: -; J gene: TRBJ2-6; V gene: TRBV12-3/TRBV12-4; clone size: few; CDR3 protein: CASSLLGIPGANVLTF; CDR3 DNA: TGTGCCAGCAGTTTGTTGGGTATACCTGGGGCCAACGTCCTGACTTTC
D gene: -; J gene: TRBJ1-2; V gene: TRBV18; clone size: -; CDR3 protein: CASSPDYGYTF; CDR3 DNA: TGTGCCAGCTCACCAGACTATGGCTACACCTTC
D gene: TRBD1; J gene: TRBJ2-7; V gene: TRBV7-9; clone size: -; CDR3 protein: CASSSRDRGKEQYF; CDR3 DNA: TGTGCCAGCAGCAGCCGGGACAGGGGGAAGGAGCAGTACTTC
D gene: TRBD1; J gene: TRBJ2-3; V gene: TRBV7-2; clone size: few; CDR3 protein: CASSLAGNRGHLRTDTQYF; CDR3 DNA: TGTGCCAGCAGCTTAGCTGGGAACAGGGGGCATTTACGCACAGATACGCAGTATTTT
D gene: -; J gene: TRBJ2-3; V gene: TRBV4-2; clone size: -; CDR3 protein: CASSQEWGGATDTQYF; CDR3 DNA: TGTGCCAGCAGCCAAGAATGGGGAGGTGCCACAGATACGCAGTATTTT
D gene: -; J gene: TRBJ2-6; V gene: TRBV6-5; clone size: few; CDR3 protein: CASSYGASGANVLTF; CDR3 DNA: TGTGCCAGCAGTTACGGAGCCTCTGGGGCCAACGTCCTGACTTTC
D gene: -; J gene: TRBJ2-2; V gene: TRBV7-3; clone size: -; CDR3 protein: CACAPSLTGELFF; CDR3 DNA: TGTGCCTGCGCTCCGTCCCTCACCGGGGAGCTGTTTTTT
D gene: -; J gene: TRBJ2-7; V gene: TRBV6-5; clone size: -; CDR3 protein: CASSYVDGSYEQYF; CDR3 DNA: TGTGCCAGCAGTTACGTCGACGGTTCCTACGAGCAGTACTTC
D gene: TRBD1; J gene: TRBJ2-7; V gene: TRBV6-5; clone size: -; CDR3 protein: CASSYSDRGGYEQYF; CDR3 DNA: TGTGCCAGCAGTTACTCAGACAGGGGGGGATACGAGCAGTACTTC
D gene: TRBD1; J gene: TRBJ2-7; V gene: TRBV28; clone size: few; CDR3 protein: CASSFPYPPGQGVYEQYF; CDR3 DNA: TGTGCCAGCAGTTTCCCATACCCTCCGGGACAGGGGGTGTACGAGCAGTACTTC
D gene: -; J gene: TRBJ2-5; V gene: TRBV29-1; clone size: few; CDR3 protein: CSAPFGNQETQYF; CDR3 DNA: TGCAGCGCCCCTTTTGGGAACCAAGAGACCCAGTACTTC
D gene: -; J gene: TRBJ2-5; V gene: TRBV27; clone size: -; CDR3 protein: CASSLGDFRQGGQETQYF; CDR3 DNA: TGTGCCAGCAGCTTAGGGGACTTTAGACAGGGCGGACAAGAGACCCAGTACTTC
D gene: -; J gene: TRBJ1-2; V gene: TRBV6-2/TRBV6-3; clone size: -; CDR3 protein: CASSNPTDQLRGYTF; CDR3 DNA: TGTGCCAGCAGCAATCCGACAGACCAATTGCGCGGCTACACCTTC
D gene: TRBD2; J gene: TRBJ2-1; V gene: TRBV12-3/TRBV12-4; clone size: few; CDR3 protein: CASSGPLAGYNSEQFF; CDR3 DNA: TGTGCCAGCAGTGGACCGCTAGCGGGGTATAACAGTGAGCAGTTCTTC
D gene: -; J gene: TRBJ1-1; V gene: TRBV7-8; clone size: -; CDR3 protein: CASSITAAWSTEAFF; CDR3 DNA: TGTGCCAGCAGCATAACAGCGGCTTGGAGCACTGAAGCTTTCTTT
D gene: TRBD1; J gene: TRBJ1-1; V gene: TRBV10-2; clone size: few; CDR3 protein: CASTLGQTNTEAFF; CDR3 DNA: TGCGCCAGCACCTTGGGACAGACGAACACTGAAGCTTTCTTT
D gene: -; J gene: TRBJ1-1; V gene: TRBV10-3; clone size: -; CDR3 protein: CAISESLRPREAFF; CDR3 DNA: TGTGCCATCAGTGAGTCCCTCAGGCCCCGGGAGGCTTTCTTT
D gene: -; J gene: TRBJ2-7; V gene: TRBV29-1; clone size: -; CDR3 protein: CSVVGEREQYF; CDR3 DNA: TGCAGCGTTGTGGGGGAGAGGGAGCAGTACTTC
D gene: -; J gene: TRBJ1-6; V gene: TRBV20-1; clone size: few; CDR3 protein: CSASLGGVYNSPLHF; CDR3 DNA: TGCAGTGCTAGTTTGGGGGGAGTCTATAATTCACCCCTCCACTTT
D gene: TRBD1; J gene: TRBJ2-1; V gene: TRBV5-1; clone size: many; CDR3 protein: CASSLLGQGSGEQFF; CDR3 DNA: TGCGCCAGCAGCTTGCTGGGACAGGGGAGCGGTGAGCAGTTCTTC
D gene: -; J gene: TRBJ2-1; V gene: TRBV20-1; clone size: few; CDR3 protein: CSASKGHEQFF; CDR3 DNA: TGCAGTGCTAGTAAGGGACATGAGCAGTTCTTC
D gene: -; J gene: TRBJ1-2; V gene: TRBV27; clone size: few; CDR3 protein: CASSPRTSYGYTF; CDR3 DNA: TGTGCCAGCAGCCCCCGGACTAGCTATGGCTACACCTTC